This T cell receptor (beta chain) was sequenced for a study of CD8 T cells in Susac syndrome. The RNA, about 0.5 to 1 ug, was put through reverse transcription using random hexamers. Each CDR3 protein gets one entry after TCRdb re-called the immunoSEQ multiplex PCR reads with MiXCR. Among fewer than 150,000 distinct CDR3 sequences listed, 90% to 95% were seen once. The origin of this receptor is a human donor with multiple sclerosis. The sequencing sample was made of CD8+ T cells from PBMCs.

CDR3 loop: CASRPKGATNEKLFF. The CDR3 nucleotides read TGTGCCAGCAGACCTAAAGGGGCTACTAATGAAAAACTGTTTTTT. The rearrangement uses TRBV12-3 or TRBV12-4 and TRBJ1-4, with a weak D call TRBD1 (5 bases). The CDR3 totals 15 residues. Trimming pared 6 bases from V and 2 bases from J, leaving 13 bases between.